Presented here are 11 T cell receptor beta chains from one specimen sequenced in a study of cytomegalovirus exposure and HLA in healthy donors. 13 Jbeta primers and 60 Vbeta primers were used for the PCR. Assay: immunoSEQ multiplex PCR; the TCRdb copy retains only in-frame clones and omits some. The table lists about 130,000 clones, around 70% of them singletons. Sequencing input: PBMCs. Source of these receptors: a male donor in good health and CMV-seronegative.

The V call is TRBV28, the J call TRBJ2-7; weak D call: TRBD1 (6 bases). The ends were cut back, 8 bases at V and 2 bases at J, with 13 bases in the middle. CDR1 is MDHEN and CDR2 is SYDVKM in the germline V gene. The CDR3 totals 13 residues. For the CDR3, the DNA is TGTGCCAGCGATAACAGGGATACCTACGAGCAGTACTTC. Protein sequence: CASDNRDTYEQYF.

This chain uses TRBV14 with TRBJ2-7; D might be TRBD2 (6 bases). The CDR3 extends over 15 amino acids. The V end was cut by 1 base, the J end by 2 bases, with 12 bases between. Germline V gives CDR1 SGHDN, CDR2 FVKESK. As DNA, the CDR3 is TGTGCCAGCAGCCAAGGGGGGGAGGTACCCTACGAGCAGTACTTC. This encodes CASSQGGEVPYEQYF.

The table lists this clone with a few counts. J is TRBJ2-3 and V is TRBV6-5; D uncertain. Germline values: CDR1 MNHEY, CDR2 SVGAGI. The CDR3 totals 14 residues. Between the trimmed V and J ends, which lost 0 bases and 5 bases, there was a span of 9 bases. The CDR3 nucleotides are TGTGCCAGCAGTTACTCGAGCCCCCGAGATACGCAGTATTTT. Residues: CASSYSSPRDTQYF.

The chain couples TRBV23-1 to TRBJ2-7; D might be TRBD2 (5 bases). TRBV23-1 is recorded as an ORF, its role being uncertain. The V end was cut by 8 bases, the J end by 1 base, with 15 bases between. The CDR3 covers 14 residues. The CDR3 region is CASASNGKSYEQYF. CDR3 DNA sequence: TGCGCCAGCGCATCGAACGGGAAGTCCTACGAGCAGTACTTC.

This clone was detected only a few times. The chain combines TRBV4-2 with TRBJ2-7; 11 bases match TRBD2. Looked up from germline, CDR1 is LGHNA and CDR2 is YNFKEQ. The V and J ends lost 0 bases and 2 bases, in that order; junction bases with no gene match: 3. CDR3 length equals 16 residues. The CDR3 nucleotides read TGTGCCAGCAGCCAAGAGGGACTAGCGGAAGCCTACGAGCAGTACTTC. It specifies CASSQEGLAEAYEQYF.

The rearrangement joins TRBV6-1 to TRBJ1-2, with a weak D call TRBD1 (5 bases). The CDR3 runs to 11 residues. Germline assignment: CDR1 MNHNS and CDR2 SASEGT. V was clipped by 10 bases and J by 8 bases, with 14 bases between them. CDR3 sequence reads: CANGDWEGYTF. CDR3 DNA: TGTGCCAACGGGGACTGGGAGGGCTACACCTTC.

The table lists this clone with a few counts. The chain uses TRBV11-1 and TRBJ2-2; D possibly corresponds to TRBD2 (5 bases). Deletions cut 5 bases from V and 5 bases from J, with 12 bases between. This CDR3 has 14 residues. Per germline, CDR1 SGHAT and CDR2 FQDESV (reference sequence). The CDR3 sequence is CASSAFGETGELFF. The CDR3 DNA follows: TGTGCCAGCAGCGCGTTCGGGGAAACCGGGGAGCTGTTTTTT.

The chain carries TRBV5-6 and TRBJ2-3; 8 nucleotides align to TRBD1. Germline loops: CDR1 SGHDT, CDR2 YYEEEE. V shed 3 bases, J shed 6 bases, and the junction held 6 bases outside the gene matches. CDR3 length: 14 amino acids. The CDR3 DNA sequence: TGTGCCAGCAGCTCCCTTCAGGGGGCGGATACGCAGTATTTT. Encoded protein: CASSSLQGADTQYF.

V is TRBV6-5 and J is TRBJ2-7; 7 nucleotides align to TRBD1. This CDR3 has 15 amino acids. V shed 4 bases, J shed 1 base, and the junction held 7 bases outside the gene matches. Germline V gene lookup returns CDR1 MNHEY and CDR2 SVGAGI. Here the CDR3 DNA reads TGTGCCAGCAGTTTAGACCCAGGGGGTTCCTACGAGCAGTACTTC. The encoded protein is CASSLDPGGSYEQYF.

This chain links TRBV7-3 with TRBJ2-3; 10 bases match TRBD2. The CDR3 consists of 15 residues. With V trimmed by 5 bases and J by 5 bases, 7 bases remained unmatched. Germline CDR1 reads SGHTA; CDR2 reads FQGTGA. The CDR3 DNA reads as TGTGCCAGCAGCCAAGCGGGGGGGCCGTTAGATACGCAGTATTTT. It translates to CASSQAGGPLDTQYF.

This CDR3 reads CASDFDNEQFF. In DNA, the CDR3 is TGTGCCAGCGACTTTGACAATGAGCAGTTCTTC. The rearrangement joins TRBV28 to TRBJ2-1; D not certain. Germline CDR1 is MDHEN and CDR2 is SYDVKM. V was trimmed by 8 bases and J by 5 bases, leaving 7 bases between them. The CDR3 covers 11 residues.